This T cell receptor (beta chain) is drawn from a study of blood T cell repertoires in COVID-19. Study-level background: Acute-phase and convalescent COVID-19 samples originated in the United States, Italy and Spain. PBMCs, B-cell-depleted T cells, or T cells provided the cDNA or gDNA that made up the material.

Original processing methods: By means of reference gene primer amplification, nucleated cell counts were estimated. Profiled with immunoSEQ multiplex PCR; TCRdb holds only in-frame clones, not every one. That table furnishes V, J and clone size, whereas the DNA furnished D and trimming. The sample has 70,000 to 100,000 clones, around nine tenths seen once. For this clone: An end of the junction does not agree with germline; a read error may underlie this.

Sequenced material: peripheral blood. This TCR was recovered from an elderly woman with active COVID-19.

The CDR3 DNA follows: TGTGCCAGCAGTTTAGGGGGCTCCGACTATGGCTACACCTTC. Protein: CASSLGGSDYGYTF. The rearrangement links TRBV7-2 to TRBJ1-2; 7 nucleotides match TRBD1. From germline, CDR1 is SGHTA and CDR2 FQGNSA. The CDR3 has 14 amino acids. Using reference TRBV7-2 and TRBJ1-2 for the parts outside the CDR3, the full variable domain is GAGVSQSPSNKVTEKGKDVELRCDPISGHTALYWYRQSLGQGLEFLIYFQGNSAPDKSGLPSDRFSAERTGGSVSTLTIQRTQQEDSAVYLCASSLGGSDYGYTFGSGTRLTVV.